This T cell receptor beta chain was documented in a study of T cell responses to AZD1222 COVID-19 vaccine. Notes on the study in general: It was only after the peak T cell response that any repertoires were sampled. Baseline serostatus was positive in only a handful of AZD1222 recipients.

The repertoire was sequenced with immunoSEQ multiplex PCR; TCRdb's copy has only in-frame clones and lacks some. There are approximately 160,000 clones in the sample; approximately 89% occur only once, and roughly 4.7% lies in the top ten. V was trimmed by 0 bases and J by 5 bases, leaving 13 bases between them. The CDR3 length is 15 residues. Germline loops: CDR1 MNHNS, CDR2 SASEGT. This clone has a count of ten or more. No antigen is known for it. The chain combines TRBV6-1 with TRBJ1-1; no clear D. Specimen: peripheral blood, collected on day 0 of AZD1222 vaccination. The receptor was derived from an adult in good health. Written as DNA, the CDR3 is TGTGCCAGCAGTGAAGCTGGTCAACGGGGTACTGAAGCTTTCTTT. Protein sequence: CASSEAGQRGTEAFF.